The entry below gives a single TCR beta chain sequence along with its context. Its cognate antigen is unknown. This CDR3 is built from 11 residues. Germline V gene data show CDR1 as DFQATT and CDR2 as SNEGSKA (reference sequence). The V and J ends lost 1 base and 10 bases respectively, with 8 bases between them. The data originate from a study of T cell repertoires in cytomegalovirus infection. Study information: The authors used CMV epitopes that were HLA-C-restricted (recently identified) and HLA-B-restricted (well studied). Public TCR beta signatures marked donors with CMV infection and the matching HLA.

Each CDR3 protein gets one entry after TCRdb re-called the reads with MiXCR. This table has a few hundred thousand distinct CDR3 sequences, around 40% appearing once. Sequenced material: cultured PBMCs, taken from culture after CMV antigen stimulation. This receptor was identified in a human donor in good health (CMV status not recorded). Some clones in this sample may be carry-over from other donors' samples. The chain uses TRBV20-1 and TRBJ2-1, with D unclear. The DNA for the CDR3 is TGCAGTGCTAGAGTCGCTAGGGAGCAGTTCTTC. It yields the protein CSARVAREQFF.